These T cell receptor beta chains were read from a single sample in a study of shared clonotypes between healthy human individuals. Produced via immunoSEQ multiplex PCR; TCRdb's table is partial and in-frame only. Among 450,000 to 550,000 clones, 79% were seen once, and the ten largest hold 13%. Sequencing was done on a sample of PBMCs. Every receptor here comes from a woman aged 40 to 49 in good health. Some clones in this sample may be carry-over from other donors' samples. CDR3s include the opening cysteine and the closing phenylalanine or tryptophan. D genes are given only for firm matches.

d_call: TRBD1
j_call: TRBJ1-2
v_call: TRBV5-4
cdr3_aa: CASSPQGANYGYTF

d_call: -
j_call: TRBJ2-2
v_call: TRBV2
cdr3_aa: CASSRLRGPTGELFF

d_call: TRBD2
j_call: TRBJ2-7
v_call: TRBV19
cdr3_aa: CASSISLAGAHEQYF

d_call: TRBD1
j_call: TRBJ1-1
v_call: TRBV4-2
cdr3_aa: CASSPGDRDTEAFF

d_call: -
j_call: TRBJ2-1
v_call: TRBV18
cdr3_aa: CASSLQGREQFF

d_call: -
j_call: TRBJ1-1
v_call: TRBV28
cdr3_aa: CASSLGVRGRTEAFF

d_call: -
j_call: TRBJ2-7
v_call: TRBV5-4
cdr3_aa: CASSLRLTGPPSPYEQYF

d_call: -
j_call: TRBJ2-7
v_call: TRBV9
cdr3_aa: CASSETPGSYEQYF

d_call: -
j_call: TRBJ2-7
v_call: TRBV6-1
cdr3_aa: CASSFGQTYEQYF

d_call: -
j_call: TRBJ1-1
v_call: TRBV29-1
cdr3_aa: CSVAQGGNTEAFF

d_call: -
j_call: TRBJ2-2
v_call: TRBV19
cdr3_aa: CASSIERNTGELFF

d_call: -
j_call: TRBJ1-1
v_call: TRBV27
cdr3_aa: CASSVTGSAEAFF

d_call: TRBD1
j_call: TRBJ2-4
v_call: TRBV29-1
cdr3_aa: CSVRTGGNIQYF

d_call: -
j_call: TRBJ2-5
v_call: TRBV14
cdr3_aa: CASSRKESTAIQETQYF

d_call: -
j_call: TRBJ1-1
v_call: TRBV18
cdr3_aa: CASSFVALNTGGTEAFF

d_call: TRBD2
j_call: TRBJ2-7
v_call: TRBV27
cdr3_aa: CARKHRLLAGVLEQYF

d_call: -
j_call: TRBJ2-2
v_call: TRBV19
cdr3_aa: CASSIGLGTGELFF

d_call: -
j_call: TRBJ2-1
v_call: TRBV11-2
cdr3_aa: CASGTGSYNEQFF

d_call: -
j_call: TRBJ1-2
v_call: TRBV28
cdr3_aa: CASRSQGEEGYTF

d_call: TRBD1
j_call: TRBJ2-1
v_call: TRBV18
cdr3_aa: CASSPDRDAYNEQFF

d_call: -
j_call: TRBJ2-3
v_call: TRBV6-6
cdr3_aa: CASSYPTGSPATQYF

d_call: -
j_call: TRBJ2-1
v_call: TRBV7-8
cdr3_aa: CASSLRAKSSYNEQFF

d_call: -
j_call: TRBJ2-2
v_call: TRBV19
cdr3_aa: CASSVVTNTGELFF

d_call: TRBD1
j_call: TRBJ1-1
v_call: TRBV19
cdr3_aa: CASSMRTGWENTEAFF

d_call: TRBD1
j_call: TRBJ2-7
v_call: TRBV5-1
cdr3_aa: CASSSTGDHEQYF

d_call: TRBD1
j_call: TRBJ1-1
v_call: TRBV5-1
cdr3_aa: CASSADNRGNTEAFF

d_call: -
j_call: TRBJ2-7
v_call: TRBV5-1
cdr3_aa: CASSPIATGYEQYF

d_call: -
j_call: TRBJ2-7
v_call: TRBV19
cdr3_aa: CASSITGIYEQYF

d_call: TRBD2
j_call: TRBJ2-2
v_call: TRBV7-7
cdr3_aa: CASSQDGGANTGELFF

d_call: TRBD2
j_call: TRBJ2-2
v_call: TRBV7-2
cdr3_aa: CASSLYGGAGELFF

d_call: -
j_call: TRBJ2-5
v_call: TRBV5-6
cdr3_aa: CASSDRDSHQETQYF

d_call: -
j_call: TRBJ2-7
v_call: TRBV9
cdr3_aa: CASSVGIQGHEQYF

d_call: -
j_call: TRBJ1-1
v_call: TRBV7-9
cdr3_aa: CASSLGEGSAFF

d_call: TRBD1
j_call: TRBJ2-7
v_call: TRBV4-1
cdr3_aa: CASSQDTGAYEQYF

d_call: TRBD2
j_call: TRBJ2-5
v_call: TRBV18
cdr3_aa: CASSPPGGGVGRGFQETQYF

d_call: -
j_call: TRBJ2-7
v_call: TRBV7-9
cdr3_aa: CASSQTWRSEQYF

d_call: -
j_call: TRBJ2-4
v_call: TRBV5-1
cdr3_aa: CASSDILGPGRAKNIQYF

d_call: -
j_call: TRBJ2-5
v_call: TRBV11-2
cdr3_aa: CASSSRVATEETQYF

d_call: -
j_call: TRBJ2-3
v_call: TRBV2
cdr3_aa: CASSELGSFSTDTQYF

d_call: TRBD1
j_call: TRBJ2-3
v_call: TRBV2
cdr3_aa: CASTWDSSTDTQYF

d_call: TRBD2
j_call: TRBJ2-3
v_call: TRBV2
cdr3_aa: CASRPGTSLANTDTQYF

d_call: -
j_call: -
v_call: TRBV4-1
cdr3_aa: CASSQDSGSGYEQYF

d_call: -
j_call: TRBJ2-3
v_call: TRBV2
cdr3_aa: CASSLGLENTQYF

d_call: -
j_call: TRBJ1-5
v_call: TRBV6-1
cdr3_aa: CASTRDIYSNQPQHF

d_call: TRBD1
j_call: TRBJ2-3
v_call: TRBV10-3
cdr3_aa: CAISAPKTGPTDTQYF

d_call: TRBD1
j_call: TRBJ2-3
v_call: TRBV11-2
cdr3_aa: CASSHSRQGFTDTQYF

d_call: -
j_call: TRBJ2-7
v_call: TRBV2
cdr3_aa: CASSGGRGLEQYF

d_call: -
j_call: TRBJ2-2
v_call: TRBV30
cdr3_aa: CAWSGGLLSNTRELFF

d_call: TRBD2
j_call: TRBJ2-2
v_call: TRBV18
cdr3_aa: CASSPELAGKPGELFF

d_call: -
j_call: TRBJ2-7
v_call: TRBV5-4
cdr3_aa: CASSLDGTGTYEQYF

d_call: -
j_call: TRBJ2-5
v_call: TRBV28
cdr3_aa: CASSLSGQIYQETQYF

d_call: TRBD2
j_call: TRBJ2-1
v_call: TRBV7-8
cdr3_aa: CASTQRRLAGVNEQFF

d_call: -
j_call: TRBJ1-1
v_call: TRBV2
cdr3_aa: CATAGQNTEAFF

d_call: -
j_call: TRBJ2-1
v_call: TRBV2
cdr3_aa: CASSPNPTVRRNEQFF

d_call: -
j_call: TRBJ2-7
v_call: TRBV7-9
cdr3_aa: CASSLEGVEQYF